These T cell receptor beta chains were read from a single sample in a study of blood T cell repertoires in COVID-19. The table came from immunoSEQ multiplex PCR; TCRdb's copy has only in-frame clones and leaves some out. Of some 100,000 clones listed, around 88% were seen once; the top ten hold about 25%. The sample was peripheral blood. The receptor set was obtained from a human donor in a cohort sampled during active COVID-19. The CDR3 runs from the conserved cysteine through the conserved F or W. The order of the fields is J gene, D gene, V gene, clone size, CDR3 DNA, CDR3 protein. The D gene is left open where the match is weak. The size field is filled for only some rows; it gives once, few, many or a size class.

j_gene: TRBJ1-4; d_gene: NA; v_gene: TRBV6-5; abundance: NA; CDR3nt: TGTGCCAGCAGGATAGAGTACTATGAAAAACTGTTTTTT; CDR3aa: CASRIEYYEKLFF
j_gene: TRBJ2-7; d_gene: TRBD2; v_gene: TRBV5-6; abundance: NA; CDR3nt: TGTGCCAGCAGCTTTGTGACTAGCGGGAGTTACGAGCAGTACTTC; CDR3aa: CASSFVTSGSYEQYF
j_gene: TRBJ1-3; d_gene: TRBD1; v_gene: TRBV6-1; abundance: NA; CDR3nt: TGTGCCAGCAGTGAAGTGTCAGGGGGCTCTGGAAACACCATATATTTT; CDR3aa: CASSEVSGGSGNTIYF
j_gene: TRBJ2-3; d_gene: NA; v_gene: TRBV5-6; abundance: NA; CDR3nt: TGTGCCAGCAGCTCCTTTCTTAGGGGTACAGATACGCAGTATTTT; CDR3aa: CASSSFLRGTDTQYF
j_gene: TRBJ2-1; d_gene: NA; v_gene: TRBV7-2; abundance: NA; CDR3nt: TGTGCCAGCGGCCTGGACAGCCGCTCCTACAATGAGCAGTTCTTC; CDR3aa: CASGLDSRSYNEQFF
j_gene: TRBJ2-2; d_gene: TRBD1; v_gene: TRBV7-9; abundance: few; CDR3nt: TGTGCCAGCAGCTCTACAGGGGGCCCTACCGGGGAGCTGTTTTTT; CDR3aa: CASSSTGGPTGELFF
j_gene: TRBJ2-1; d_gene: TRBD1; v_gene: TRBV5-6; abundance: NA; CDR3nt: TGTGCCAGCAGCGGACAGGGATTGGTATTTCGGAATGAGCAGTTCTTC; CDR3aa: CASSGQGLVFRNEQFF
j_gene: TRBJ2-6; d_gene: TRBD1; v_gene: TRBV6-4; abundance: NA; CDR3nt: TGTGCCAGCAGTCGACAGGGCTCCCCCTCTGGGGCCAACGTCCTGACTTTC; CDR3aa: CASSRQGSPSGANVLTF
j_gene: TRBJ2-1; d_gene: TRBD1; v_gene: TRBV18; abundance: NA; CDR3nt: TGTGCCAGCTCACTGGACAGGGGCGGCAAGCAGTTCTTC; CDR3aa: CASSLDRGGKQFF
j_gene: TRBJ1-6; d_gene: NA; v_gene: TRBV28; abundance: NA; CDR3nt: TGTGCCAGCAGGCACCTCCTCACAGGGTTAAATTCACCCCTCCACTTT; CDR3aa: CASRHLLTGLNSPLHF
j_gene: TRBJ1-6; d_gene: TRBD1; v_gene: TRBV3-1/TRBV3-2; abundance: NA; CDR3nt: TGTGCCAGCAGCCCATTGACAGGGATTGAGTCACCCCTCCACTTT; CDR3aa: CASSPLTGIESPLHF
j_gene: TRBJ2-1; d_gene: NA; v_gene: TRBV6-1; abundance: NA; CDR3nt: TGTGCCAGCAGTGCCTGGGAAGGGAGCTCCTACAATGAGCAGTTCTTC; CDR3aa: CASSAWEGSSYNEQFF
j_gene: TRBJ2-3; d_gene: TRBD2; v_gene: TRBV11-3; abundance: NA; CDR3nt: TGTGCCAGCAGCTTGGGGACTAGCCCAGATACGCAGTATTTT; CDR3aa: CASSLGTSPDTQYF
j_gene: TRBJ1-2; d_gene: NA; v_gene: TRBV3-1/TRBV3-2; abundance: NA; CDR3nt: TGTGCCAGCAGCCAAGAGGCTTTTAACTATGGCTACACCTTC; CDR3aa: CASSQEAFNYGYTF
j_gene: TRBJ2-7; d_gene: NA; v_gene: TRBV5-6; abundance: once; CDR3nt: TGTGCCAGCAGCTTACAGGGCCGGGAGCAGTACTTC; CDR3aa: CASSLQGREQYF
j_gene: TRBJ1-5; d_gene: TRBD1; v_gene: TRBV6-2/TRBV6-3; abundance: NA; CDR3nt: TGTGCCAGCAGCACGGACAGGGGGCCCAATCAGCCCCAGCATTTT; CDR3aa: CASSTDRGPNQPQHF
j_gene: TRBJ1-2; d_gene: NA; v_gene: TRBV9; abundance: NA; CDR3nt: TGTGCCAGCAGCGTAGCGGAGGGGATGGGGTATGGCTACACCTTC; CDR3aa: CASSVAEGMGYGYTF
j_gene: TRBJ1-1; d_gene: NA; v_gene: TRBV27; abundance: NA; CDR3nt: TGTGCCAGCAGTTTAAGGGGAAGCACTGAAGCTTTCTTT; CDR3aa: CASSLRGSTEAFF
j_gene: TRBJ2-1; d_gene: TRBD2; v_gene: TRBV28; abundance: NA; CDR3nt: TGTGCCAGCAGTACCCCCTCCCGGGAGGGCTATGAGCAGTTCTTC; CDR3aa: CASSTPSREGYEQFF
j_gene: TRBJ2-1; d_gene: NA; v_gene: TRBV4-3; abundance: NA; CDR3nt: TGCGCCAGCAGCCAAGACTACCCAAGGGGAAACAATGAGCAGTTCTTC; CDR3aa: CASSQDYPRGNNEQFF
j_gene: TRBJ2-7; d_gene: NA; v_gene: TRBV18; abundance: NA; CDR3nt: TGTGCCAGCTCACCACCTGGGACTGACGGCCACGAGCAGTACTTC; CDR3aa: CASSPPGTDGHEQYF
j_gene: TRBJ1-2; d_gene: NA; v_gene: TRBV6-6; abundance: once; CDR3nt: TGTGCCAGCAGTTTGGGGGCCTACTATGGCTACACCTTC; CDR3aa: CASSLGAYYGYTF
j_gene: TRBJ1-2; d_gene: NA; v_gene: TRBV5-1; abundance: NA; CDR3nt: TGCGCCAGCAGCTCGACAGGAAACTATGGCTACACCTTC; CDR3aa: CASSSTGNYGYTF
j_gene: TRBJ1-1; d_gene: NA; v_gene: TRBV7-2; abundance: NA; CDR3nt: TGTGCCAGCAGCCGTATCGATCGCTACCCCGAGACTGAAGCTTTCTTT; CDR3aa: CASSRIDRYPETEAFF
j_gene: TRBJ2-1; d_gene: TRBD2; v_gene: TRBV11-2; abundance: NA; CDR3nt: TGTGCCAGCAGCCTCCGACTAGCGGGAATCCACAATGAGCAGTTCTTC; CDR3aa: CASSLRLAGIHNEQFF
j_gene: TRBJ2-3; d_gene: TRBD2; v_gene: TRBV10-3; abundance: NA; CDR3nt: TGTGCCATCAGTGAGCCACGACTAGCGCTAACGCAGTATTTT; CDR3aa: CAISEPRLALTQYF
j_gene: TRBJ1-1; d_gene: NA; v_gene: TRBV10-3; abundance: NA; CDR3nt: TGTGCCATCAGTGATCGGTACACTGAAGCTTTCTTT; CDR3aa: CAISDRYTEAFF
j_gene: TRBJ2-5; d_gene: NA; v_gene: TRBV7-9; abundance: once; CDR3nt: TGTGCCAGCAGCTTAGCACTACACGACGGAGAGACCCAGTACTTC; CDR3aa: CASSLALHDGETQYF
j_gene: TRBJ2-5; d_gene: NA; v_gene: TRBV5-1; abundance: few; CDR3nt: TGCGCCAGCAGATGGGGGGGCGAGGGTGAGACCCAGTACTTC; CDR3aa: CASRWGGEGETQYF
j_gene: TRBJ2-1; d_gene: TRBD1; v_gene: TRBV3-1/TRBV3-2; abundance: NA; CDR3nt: TGTGCCAGCAGCCACGCCGGACAGGGAAATTACAATGAGCAGTTCTTC; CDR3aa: CASSHAGQGNYNEQFF
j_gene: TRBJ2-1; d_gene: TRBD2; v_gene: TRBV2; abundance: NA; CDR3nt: TGTGCCAGCGTGGAGGATTGGGGGGGACTAGCGTTTAAGCAGTTCTTC; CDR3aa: CASVEDWGGLAFKQFF
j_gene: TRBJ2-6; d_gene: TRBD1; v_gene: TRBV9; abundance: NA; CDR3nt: TGTGCCAGCAGCCCGAGACAGGGCCGGTCTGGGGCCAACGTCCTGACTTTC; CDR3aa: CASSPRQGRSGANVLTF
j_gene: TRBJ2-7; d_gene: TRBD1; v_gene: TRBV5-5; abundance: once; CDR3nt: TGTGCCAGCAGCGTAGGACAGGGGGCGCAGTACGAGCAGTACTTC; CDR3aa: CASSVGQGAQYEQYF
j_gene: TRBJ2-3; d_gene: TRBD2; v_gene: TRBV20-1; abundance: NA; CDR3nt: TGCAGTGCTAGTGAGGCGGGAGATTTTGGAGATACGCAGTATTTT; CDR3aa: CSASEAGDFGDTQYF
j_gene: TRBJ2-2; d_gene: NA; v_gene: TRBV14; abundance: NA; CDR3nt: TGTGCCAGCAGCCAAGCTGAGTTATTCCCGGGCGGGGAGCTGTTTTTT; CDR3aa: CASSQAELFPGGELFF
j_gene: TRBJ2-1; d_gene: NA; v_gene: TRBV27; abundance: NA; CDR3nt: TGTGCCAGCAGCCGCGGGGGCAGAGGTGGGAAGGATGAGCAGTTCTTC; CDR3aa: CASSRGGRGGKDEQFF
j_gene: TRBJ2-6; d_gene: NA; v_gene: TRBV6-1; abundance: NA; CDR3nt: TGTGCCAGCAGTGATTTGGGGGGAAGGGCCAACGTCCTGACTTTC; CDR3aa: CASSDLGGRANVLTF
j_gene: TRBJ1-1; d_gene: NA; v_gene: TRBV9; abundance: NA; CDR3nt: TGTGCCAGCAGCGTAGGTGACGGGACTGAAGCTTTCTTT; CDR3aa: CASSVGDGTEAFF